This is a list of T cell receptor beta chains from one sample in a study of T cell responses to AZD1222 COVID-19 vaccine. Repertoires were generated with immunoSEQ multiplex PCR, while TCRdb's copy carries only in-frame clones and drops some. The sample shows over 100,000 clones, 80% to 85% of them seen only once. The sequenced sample was peripheral blood, obtained on day 0 of AZD1222 vaccination. These receptors were collected from an adult in good health. Both conserved end residues are part of each CDR3. The order of the fields is V gene, CDR3 protein.

v_gene: TRBV3-1/TRBV3-2; CDR3aa: CASTEGASGSNEQFF
v_gene: TRBV28; CDR3aa: CASSSSGRYNEQFF
v_gene: TRBV27; CDR3aa: CASSLKAHSTDTQYF
v_gene: TRBV6-5; CDR3aa: CASTTGARNTEAFF
v_gene: TRBV14; CDR3aa: CASSQEPGFNEKLFF
v_gene: TRBV28; CDR3aa: CASTLGTYEQYF
v_gene: TRBV6-2/TRBV6-3; CDR3aa: CASSHWNTEAFF
v_gene: TRBV14; CDR3aa: CASSQQEFDSNQPQHF
v_gene: TRBV19; CDR3aa: CASSSGSVYNEQFF
v_gene: TRBV5-1; CDR3aa: CASSSGLAGGTSTDTQYF
v_gene: TRBV7-2; CDR3aa: CASSYGTTNEKLFF